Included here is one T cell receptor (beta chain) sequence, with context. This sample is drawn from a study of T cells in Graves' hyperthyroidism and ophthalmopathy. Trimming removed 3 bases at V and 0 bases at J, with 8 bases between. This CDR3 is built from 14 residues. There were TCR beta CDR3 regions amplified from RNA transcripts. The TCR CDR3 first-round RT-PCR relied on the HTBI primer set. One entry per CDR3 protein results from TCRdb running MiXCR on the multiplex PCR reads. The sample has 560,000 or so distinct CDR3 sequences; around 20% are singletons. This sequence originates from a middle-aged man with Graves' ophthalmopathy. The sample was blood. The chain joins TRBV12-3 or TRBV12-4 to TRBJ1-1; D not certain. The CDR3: CASSFSIMNTEAFF. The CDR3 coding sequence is TGTGCCAGCAGTTTCAGCATTATGAACACTGAAGCTTTCTTT.